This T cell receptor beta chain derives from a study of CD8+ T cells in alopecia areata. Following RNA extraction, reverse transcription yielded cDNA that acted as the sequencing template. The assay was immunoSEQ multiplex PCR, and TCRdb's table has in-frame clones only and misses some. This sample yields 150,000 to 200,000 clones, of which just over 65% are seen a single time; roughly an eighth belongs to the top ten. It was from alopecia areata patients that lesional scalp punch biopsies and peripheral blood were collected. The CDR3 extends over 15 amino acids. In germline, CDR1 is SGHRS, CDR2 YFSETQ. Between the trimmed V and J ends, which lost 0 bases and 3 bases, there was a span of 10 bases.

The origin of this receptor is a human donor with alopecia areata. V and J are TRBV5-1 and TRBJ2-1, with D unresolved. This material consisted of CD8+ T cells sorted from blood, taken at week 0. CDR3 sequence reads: CASSLAVHVYNEQFF. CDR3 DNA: TGCGCCAGCAGCTTGGCCGTTCACGTCTACAATGAGCAGTTCTTC. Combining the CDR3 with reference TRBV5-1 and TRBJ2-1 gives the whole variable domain KAGVTQTPRYLIKTRGQQVTLSCSPISGHRSVSWYQQTPGQGLQFLFEYFSETQRNKGNFPGRFSGRQFSNSRSEMNVSTLELGDSALYLCASSLAVHVYNEQFFGPGTRLTVL.